The 19 T cell receptor beta chains listed next were all sequenced from one sample in a study of Graves' ophthalmopathy and Graves' hyperthyroidism. Amplification of the TCR beta CDR3 regions used RNA transcripts (as template). Second-round multiplex PCR came after a first-round RT-PCR that employed HTBI primers. Each CDR3 protein gets one entry after TCRdb re-called the multiplex PCR reads with MiXCR. The table has around 590,000 distinct CDR3 sequences, less than 40% seen once. The sample taken for sequencing was peripheral blood or thyroid tissue (not recorded which). The receptors stem from an adult man with Graves' hyperthyroidism.

This clonotype came up once. Given a much more abundant clone one base away, this may be a read error. The CDR3 loop reads CASSQDSEKLLF. CDR3 coding DNA: TGCGCCAGCAGCCAAGATAGCGAAAAACTGCTTTTT. The chain employs TRBV4-1 and TRBJ1-4, with D unclear. Germline CDR1 reads MGHRA; CDR2 reads YSYEKL. CDR3 size: 12 residues.

This clonotype was detected a few times. The chain employs TRBV20-1 and TRBJ2-3; D is uncertain. The length of the CDR3 is 14 residues. Trimming took 2 bases from V and 3 from J, leaving 12 bases between them. The V gene's germline CDR1 is DFQATT and CDR2 SNEGSKA (reference sequence). The CDR3: CSARRSLGTDTQYF. As DNA, the CDR3 is TGCAGTGCTAGAAGAAGTCTAGGGACAGATACGCAGTATTTT.

Ten or more counts support this clonotype. The chain carries TRBV2 and TRBJ1-2; maybe TRBD1 (6 bases). The CDR3 length is 13 residues. Germline V lookup: CDR1 SNHLY, CDR2 FYNNEI. Trimming removed 6 bases at V and 0 bases at J, with 8 bases between. CDR3: CASRAGANYGYTF. The CDR3 DNA sequence: TGTGCCAGCAGGGCAGGGGCTAACTATGGCTACACCTTC. The entire variable domain, with the rest obtained from reference TRBV2 and TRBJ1-2, is as follows: EPEVTQTPSHQVTQMGQEVILRCVPISNHLYFYWYRQILGQKVEFLVSFYNNEISEKSEIFDDQFSVERPDGSNFTLKIRSTKLEDSAMYFCASRAGANYGYTFGSGTRLTVV.

The chain recombines TRBV14 with TRBJ2-5, with D possibly being TRBD1 (6 bases). Germline CDR1 is SGHDN and CDR2 is FVKESK. Trimming removed 4 bases from V and 4 bases from J, with 13 bases in between. CDR3 length: 14 residues. This CDR3 reads CASSRNRVRETQYF. The CDR3 coding sequence is TGTGCCAGCAGCCGGAACAGGGTTCGAGAGACCCAGTACTTC.

This clonotype was counted ten times or more. The chain joins TRBV24-1 to TRBJ2-7; D might be TRBD1 or TRBD2, each matching 5 bases. There are 13 residues in the CDR3. Trimming took 5 bases from V and 3 from J, leaving 10 bases between them. The germline gives CDR1 KGHDR, CDR2 SFDVKD. CDR3 region: CATSGGGSYEQYF. The CDR3 nucleotides are TGTGCCACCAGTGGTGGGGGAAGCTACGAGCAGTACTTC.

This clonotype appeared a few times. The rearrangement links TRBV24-1 to TRBJ2-3, with a possible D match to TRBD1 (6 bases). CDR3 length: 16 residues. Germline-derived CDR1 and CDR2 are KGHDR and SFDVKD. Trimming cost V 3 bases and J 0 bases, with 12 bases left between them. CDR3 region: CATSDQSDRSTDTQYF. CDR3 bases: TGTGCCACCAGTGATCAATCGGACAGAAGCACAGATACGCAGTATTTT.

The V gene is TRBV29-1, the J gene TRBJ2-7, with TRBD1 matching 7 bases. The CDR3 contains 13 residues. Germline CDR1 SQVTM, CDR2 ANQGSEA. CDR3 residues: CSSYRGPSYEQYF. CDR3 nucleotides: TGCAGTTCCTACAGGGGACCCTCCTACGAGCAGTACTTC.

This clonotype was recorded a few times. The chain recombines TRBV6-6 with TRBJ1-1, with 9 bases identical to TRBD1. Germline assignment: CDR1 MNHNY and CDR2 SVGAGI (reference sequence). Germline trimming cut 8 bases from V and 1 base from J; bases unmatched to any gene: 5. CDR3 length equals 14 residues. CDR3 DNA sequence: TGTGCCAGCTCACCACAGGGGGCGAACACTGAAGCTTTCTTT. It is translated as CASSPQGANTEAFF.

This clonotype was detected many times. The rearrangement links TRBV7-2 to TRBJ2-5; the D is unclear. Germline V lookup: CDR1 SGHTA, CDR2 FQGNSA. V lost 1 base and J 2 bases, leaving 8 bases between the germline ends. CDR3 length: 14 residues. CDR3 DNA sequence: TGTGCCAGCAGCTTAGGTGCTGCACAAGAGACCCAGTACTTC. Translation gives CASSLGAAQETQYF. The full variable domain, in which reference TRBV7-2 and TRBJ2-5 provide the parts outside the CDR3, is GAGVSQSPSNKVTEKGKDVELRCDPISGHTALYWYRQSLGQGLEFLIYFQGNSAPDKSGLPSDRFSAERTGGSVSTLTIQRTQQEDSAVYLCASSLGAAQETQYFGPGTRLLVL.

This clonotype was observed many times. This chain connects TRBV7-2 to TRBJ1-5; possible D gene TRBD1, 5 bases. The CDR3 length is 16 residues. The V gene's germline CDR1 is SGHTA and CDR2 FQGNSA. Trimming took off 5 bases at V and 2 bases at J, with 16 bases between the two ends. CDR3 DNA: TGTGCCAGCAGCGCACGGGGGGAGGGTCGCAATCAGCCCCAGCATTTT. This gives the protein CASSARGEGRNQPQHF.

V gene TRBV7-9 combines with J gene TRBJ1-4; D is unclear. V lost 6 bases and J lost 11, with 16 bases in between. CDR1 and CDR2 from the germline V gene are SEHNR and FQNEAQ (reference sequence). This CDR3 region has 13 residues. CDR3 sequence reads: CASSLRSDVKLFF. The CDR3 DNA reads as TGTGCCAGCAGTTTGAGGAGCGATGTGAAACTGTTTTTT.

This clonotype was picked up many times. V and J are TRBV24-1 and TRBJ2-3; possible D gene TRBD2, 5 bases. This CDR3 region has 14 residues. Germline-derived CDR1 and CDR2 are KGHDR and SFDVKD. The V end was cut by 5 bases, the J end by 1 base, with 9 bases between. The CDR3: CATSAFGGTDTQYF. The CDR3 DNA reads TGTGCCACCAGTGCCTTCGGGGGCACAGATACGCAGTATTTT.

The J gene is TRBJ1-2, the V gene TRBV20-1; the D gene is possibly TRBD1 (5 bases). Germline loops: CDR1 DFQATT, CDR2 SNEGSKA (reference sequence). Trimming took 4 bases from V and 4 from J, leaving 13 bases between them. The CDR3 is made up of 13 amino acids. CDR3: CSAKGSGGYGYTF. CDR3 in DNA: TGCAGTGCTAAGGGTAGCGGGGGCTATGGCTACACCTTC.

In its sample, this clonotype was seen once. This chain uses TRBV5-1 with TRBJ1-4, with TRBD1 matching over 8 bases. Germline V gives CDR1 SGHRS, CDR2 YFSETQ. The V gene end was trimmed by 0 bases and the J gene end by 6 bases; junction bases not matched to a gene: 4. This CDR3 spans 15 amino acids. Here the CDR3 reads CASSLASDRDEKLFF. For the CDR3, the DNA is TGCGCCAGCAGCTTGGCGTCGGACAGGGATGAAAAACTGTTTTTT.

At least ten counts were recorded for this clonotype. V usage is TRBV10-2 and J usage is TRBJ2-7, with TRBD1 matching over 9 bases. CDR3 size: 18 residues. V lost 3 bases, J lost 0 bases, and 12 bases stayed unmatched. CDR1 WSHSY and CDR2 SAAADI come from the germline V gene. CDR3 residues: CASSDPASGTGISYEQYF. In DNA, the CDR3 is TGCGCCAGCAGTGACCCCGCGTCGGGGACAGGGATCTCCTACGAGCAGTACTTC.

A word on this clonotype: This may be a read error: a much more frequent sequence differs by one nucleotide. This rearrangement joins TRBV5-4 to TRBJ1-2; D gene ambiguous. Per the germline V gene, CDR1 is SGHNT and CDR2 is YYREEE (reference sequence). The V and J ends lost 9 bases and 12 bases respectively, with 18 bases between them. The CDR3 totals 11 residues. This CDR3 reads CATGPPRGDTF. In DNA, the CDR3 is TGTGCCACCGGTCCTCCAAGAGGCGACACCTTC.

The chain uses TRBV7-9 and TRBJ2-7; 7 bases agree with TRBD1. Losses at the gene ends were 4 bases for V and 3 bases for J; bases not matched to a gene: 9. Germline V gene data show CDR1 as SEHNR and CDR2 as FQNEAQ (reference sequence). The CDR3 is made up of 15 amino acids. The CDR3, as DNA: TGTGCCAGCAGCTCCTATGACAGGGTGGGCTACGAGCAGTACTTC. Amino acids: CASSSYDRVGYEQYF.

This rearrangement joins TRBV3-1 to TRBJ2-2; 7 nucleotides line up with TRBD1. Germline CDR1 LGHDT, CDR2 YNNKEL (reference sequence). This CDR3 has 16 residues. With V trimmed by 5 bases and J by 1 base, 7 bases remained unmatched. CDR3 sequence (DNA): TGTGCCAGCAGCGTTACCGGGACAGAGAACACCGGGGAGCTGTTTTTT. This codes for CASSVTGTENTGELFF.

This clonotype was seen at least ten times. The V and J genes are TRBV10-2 and TRBJ2-5, with a weak D call TRBD1 (6 bases). The CDR3 loop spans 13 amino acids. Germline values: CDR1 WSHSY, CDR2 SAAADI. The V end lost 4 bases, the J end lost 5 bases, and 11 bases lay between the germline ends. For the CDR3, the DNA is TGCGCCAGCAGTGGCTATCAGGGGGAGACCCAGTACTTC. This translates into CASSGYQGETQYF.